These T cell receptor beta chains were read from a single sample in a study of cytomegalovirus exposure and HLA in healthy donors. The protocol was immunoSEQ multiplex PCR, while the TCRdb copy is restricted to in-frame clones and leaves out a portion. The data show over 120,000 clones, approximately 79% seen once. Sequenced material: PBMCs. The receptors were gathered from a man aged 18 to 29 in good health and CMV-seropositive. CDR3s include the opening cysteine and the closing phenylalanine or tryptophan. The D gene is left open where the match is weak. A row's size may be missing; if present it is once, few, many or a size class.

j_call: TRBJ2-7; clone_size: NA; d_call: NA; v_call: TRBV27; cdr3_aa: CASRAGLSSYEQYF; cdr3_nt: TGTGCCAGCAGGGCGGGACTTAGCTCCTACGAGCAGTACTTC
j_call: TRBJ2-7; clone_size: NA; d_call: TRBD2; v_call: TRBV9; cdr3_aa: CASSVGLAGESNPYEQYF; cdr3_nt: TGTGCCAGCAGCGTAGGACTAGCGGGGGAATCTAATCCCTACGAGCAGTACTTC
j_call: TRBJ2-1; clone_size: NA; d_call: TRBD2; v_call: TRBV2; cdr3_aa: CASRTTSGGRFF; cdr3_nt: TGTGCCAGCAGGACAACTAGCGGGGGACGGTTCTTC
j_call: TRBJ2-3; clone_size: NA; d_call: TRBD1; v_call: TRBV28; cdr3_aa: CASSRQGGEADTQYF; cdr3_nt: TGTGCCAGCAGTCGACAGGGTGGTGAGGCAGATACGCAGTATTTT
j_call: TRBJ2-1; clone_size: NA; d_call: NA; v_call: TRBV7-9; cdr3_aa: CASSLDGWRGADNEQFF; cdr3_nt: TGTGCCAGCAGCTTAGACGGGTGGCGGGGTGCCGACAATGAGCAGTTCTTC
j_call: TRBJ1-5; clone_size: once; d_call: NA; v_call: TRBV7-9; cdr3_aa: CASSGQYNQPQHF; cdr3_nt: TGTGCCAGCAGCGGGCAATACAATCAGCCCCAGCATTTT
j_call: TRBJ2-1; clone_size: NA; d_call: TRBD1; v_call: TRBV5-6; cdr3_aa: CASSLGDRDNEQFF; cdr3_nt: TGTGCCAGCAGCTTGGGGGACAGGGACAATGAGCAGTTCTTC
j_call: TRBJ2-1; clone_size: few; d_call: NA; v_call: TRBV7-2; cdr3_aa: CASSESSPTYNEQFF; cdr3_nt: TGTGCCAGCAGCGAAAGTTCCCCTACCTACAATGAGCAGTTCTTC
j_call: TRBJ2-5; clone_size: NA; d_call: TRBD2; v_call: TRBV27; cdr3_aa: CASRGLAGAGAQYF; cdr3_nt: TGTGCCAGCCGGGGACTAGCGGGGGCAGGGGCCCAGTACTTC
j_call: TRBJ1-4; clone_size: NA; d_call: TRBD1; v_call: TRBV16; cdr3_aa: CASSEIQDRVFEKLFF; cdr3_nt: TGTGCCAGCAGCGAAATCCAGGACAGGGTTTTCGAAAAACTGTTTTTT
j_call: TRBJ2-7; clone_size: NA; d_call: NA; v_call: TRBV6-5; cdr3_aa: CASSYGGTVVYEQYF; cdr3_nt: TGTGCCAGCAGTTACGGCGGGACAGTGGTCTACGAGCAGTACTTC
j_call: TRBJ2-1; clone_size: few; d_call: TRBD2; v_call: TRBV7-2; cdr3_aa: CASSKGLGPYNEQFF; cdr3_nt: TGTGCCAGCAGCAAGGGACTAGGCCCCTACAATGAGCAGTTCTTC
j_call: TRBJ1-5; clone_size: NA; d_call: TRBD1; v_call: TRBV18; cdr3_aa: CASTGTGQNNQPQHF; cdr3_nt: TGTGCCAGTACCGGGACAGGCCAAAACAATCAGCCCCAGCATTTT
j_call: TRBJ1-4; clone_size: NA; d_call: TRBD1; v_call: TRBV9; cdr3_aa: CASSVGDRGGYNEKLFF; cdr3_nt: TGTGCCAGCAGCGTAGGCGACAGGGGGGGCTATAATGAAAAACTGTTTTTT
j_call: TRBJ2-3; clone_size: NA; d_call: TRBD2; v_call: TRBV6-5; cdr3_aa: CASSYGLAGGGYTQYF; cdr3_nt: TGTGCCAGCAGTTACGGGCTAGCGGGGGGTGGCTATACGCAGTATTTT
j_call: TRBJ2-7; clone_size: NA; d_call: NA; v_call: TRBV27; cdr3_aa: CASSSSKSGAYEQYF; cdr3_nt: TGTGCCAGCAGCTCCTCCAAGAGCGGAGCCTACGAGCAGTACTTC
j_call: TRBJ2-3; clone_size: NA; d_call: NA; v_call: TRBV29-1; cdr3_aa: CSVQVSQSTQYF; cdr3_nt: TGCAGCGTTCAGGTTTCACAGAGCACGCAGTATTTT
j_call: TRBJ2-1; clone_size: few; d_call: NA; v_call: TRBV5-1; cdr3_aa: CASSNTRVDYNEQFF; cdr3_nt: TGCGCCAGCAGTAATACCAGGGTTGACTACAATGAGCAGTTCTTC
j_call: TRBJ2-1; clone_size: NA; d_call: TRBD1; v_call: TRBV28; cdr3_aa: CASLGQGAIGEQFF; cdr3_nt: TGTGCCAGCCTGGGACAGGGGGCGATTGGTGAGCAGTTCTTC
j_call: TRBJ2-3; clone_size: NA; d_call: TRBD1; v_call: TRBV7-8; cdr3_aa: CASRGRGQGGTDTQYF; cdr3_nt: TGTGCCAGCAGAGGGCGAGGACAGGGGGGGACAGATACGCAGTATTTT
j_call: TRBJ2-7; clone_size: NA; d_call: TRBD1; v_call: TRBV28; cdr3_aa: CASSFAGTDSYEQYF; cdr3_nt: TGTGCCAGCAGCTTCGCCGGGACAGACTCCTACGAGCAGTACTTC
j_call: TRBJ2-7; clone_size: NA; d_call: TRBD1; v_call: TRBV6-5; cdr3_aa: CASSSPSEGQYEQYF; cdr3_nt: TGTGCCAGCAGTTCTCCTTCTGAGGGACAGTACGAGCAGTACTTC
j_call: TRBJ2-5; clone_size: NA; d_call: NA; v_call: TRBV28; cdr3_aa: CATGRETQYF; cdr3_nt: TGTGCTACAGGACGAGAGACCCAGTACTTC
j_call: TRBJ1-2; clone_size: NA; d_call: NA; v_call: TRBV6-1; cdr3_aa: CASSEGSRGYGYTF; cdr3_nt: TGTGCCAGCAGTGAAGGGAGCAGAGGCTATGGCTACACCTTC
j_call: TRBJ2-5; clone_size: NA; d_call: TRBD2; v_call: TRBV7-2; cdr3_aa: CASSFRTSGGETQYF; cdr3_nt: TGTGCCAGCAGCTTCAGGACTAGCGGGGGCGAGACCCAGTACTTC
j_call: TRBJ2-1; clone_size: NA; d_call: TRBD2; v_call: TRBV9; cdr3_aa: CASSVVGLAGVNEQFF; cdr3_nt: TGTGCCAGCAGCGTAGTTGGTCTAGCGGGAGTCAATGAGCAGTTCTTC
j_call: TRBJ2-7; clone_size: NA; d_call: TRBD1; v_call: TRBV6-1; cdr3_aa: CASSASGGYEQYF; cdr3_nt: TGTGCCAGCAGTGCGTCAGGGGGCTACGAGCAGTACTTC
j_call: TRBJ2-7; clone_size: NA; d_call: TRBD2; v_call: TRBV29-1; cdr3_aa: CSVSPPSGRAGEQYF; cdr3_nt: TGCAGCGTTTCTCCCCCGAGCGGGAGGGCCGGCGAGCAGTACTTC
j_call: TRBJ2-5; clone_size: NA; d_call: TRBD2; v_call: TRBV7-6; cdr3_aa: CASSTSSGGAWEGETQYF; cdr3_nt: TGTGCCAGCAGCACCTCTAGCGGGGGGGCCTGGGAGGGAGAGACCCAGTACTTC
j_call: TRBJ1-4; clone_size: NA; d_call: NA; v_call: TRBV7-9; cdr3_aa: CASSTSRTFNEKLFF; cdr3_nt: TGTGCCAGCAGCACAAGCCGGACATTTAATGAAAAACTGTTTTTT
j_call: TRBJ2-5; clone_size: few; d_call: NA; v_call: TRBV7-2; cdr3_aa: CASSLEPEETQYF; cdr3_nt: TGTGCCAGCAGCTTGGAGCCAGAGGAGACCCAGTACTTC
j_call: TRBJ2-7; clone_size: few; d_call: NA; v_call: TRBV6-5; cdr3_aa: CASSRRDSYEQYF; cdr3_nt: TGTGCCAGCAGTCGCAGGGACTCCTACGAGCAGTACTTC